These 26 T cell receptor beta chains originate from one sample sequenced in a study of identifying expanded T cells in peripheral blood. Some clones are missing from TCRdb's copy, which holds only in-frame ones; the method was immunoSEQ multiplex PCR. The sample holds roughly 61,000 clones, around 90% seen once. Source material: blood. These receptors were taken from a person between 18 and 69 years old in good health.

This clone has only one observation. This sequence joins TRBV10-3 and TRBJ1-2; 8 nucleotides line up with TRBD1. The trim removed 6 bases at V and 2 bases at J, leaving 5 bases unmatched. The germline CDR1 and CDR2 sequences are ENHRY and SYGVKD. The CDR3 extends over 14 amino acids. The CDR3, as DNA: TGTGCCATCAGGTCGACAGGGGAGAACTATGGCTACACCTTC. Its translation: CAIRSTGENYGYTF.

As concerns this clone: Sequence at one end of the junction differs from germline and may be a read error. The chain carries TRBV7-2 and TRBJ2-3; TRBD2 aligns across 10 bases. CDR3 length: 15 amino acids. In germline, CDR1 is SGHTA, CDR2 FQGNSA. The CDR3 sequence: CASSVAGGGTDTQYF. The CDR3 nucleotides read TGTGCCAGCAGCGTAGCGGGGGGTGGGACAGATACGCAGTATTTT.

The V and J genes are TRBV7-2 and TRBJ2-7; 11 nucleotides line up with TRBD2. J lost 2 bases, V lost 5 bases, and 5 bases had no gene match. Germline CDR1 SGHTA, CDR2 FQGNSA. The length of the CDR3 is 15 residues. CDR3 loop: CASSLRLAGPYEQYF. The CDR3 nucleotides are TGTGCCAGCAGCCTAAGACTAGCGGGACCCTACGAGCAGTACTTC.

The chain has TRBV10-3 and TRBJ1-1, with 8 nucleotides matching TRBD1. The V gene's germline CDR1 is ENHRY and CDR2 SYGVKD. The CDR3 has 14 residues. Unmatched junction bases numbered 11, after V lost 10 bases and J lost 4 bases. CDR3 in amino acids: CATRGPGGSTEAFF. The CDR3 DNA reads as TGTGCCACCAGAGGGCCAGGGGGCTCCACTGAAGCTTTCTTT.

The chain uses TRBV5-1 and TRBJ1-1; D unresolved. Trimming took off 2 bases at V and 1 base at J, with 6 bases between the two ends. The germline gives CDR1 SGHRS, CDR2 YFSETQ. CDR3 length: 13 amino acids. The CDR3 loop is CASSFGQNTEAFF. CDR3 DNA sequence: TGCGCCAGCAGCTTTGGGCAGAACACTGAAGCTTTCTTT.

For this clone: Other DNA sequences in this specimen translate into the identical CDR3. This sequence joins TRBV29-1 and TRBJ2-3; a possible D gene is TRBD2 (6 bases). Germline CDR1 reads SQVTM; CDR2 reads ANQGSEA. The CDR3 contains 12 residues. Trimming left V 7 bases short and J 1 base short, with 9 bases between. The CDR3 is CSGASGTDTQYF. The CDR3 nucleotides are TGCAGCGGGGCTAGCGGCACAGATACGCAGTATTTT.

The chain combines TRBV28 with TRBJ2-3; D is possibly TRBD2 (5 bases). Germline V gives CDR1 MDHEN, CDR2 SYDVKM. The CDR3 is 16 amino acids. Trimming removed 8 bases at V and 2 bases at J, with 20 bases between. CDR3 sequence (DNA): TGTGCCAGCGGTGGACTGGGCCCCTCAGACACAGATACGCAGTATTTT. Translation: CASGGLGPSDTDTQYF. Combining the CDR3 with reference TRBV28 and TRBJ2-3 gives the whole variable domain DVKVTQSSRYLVKRTGEKVFLECVQDMDHENMFWYRQDPGLGLRLIYFSYDVKMKEKGDIPEGYSVSREKKERFSLILESASTNQTSMYLCASGGLGPSDTDTQYFGPGTRLTVL.

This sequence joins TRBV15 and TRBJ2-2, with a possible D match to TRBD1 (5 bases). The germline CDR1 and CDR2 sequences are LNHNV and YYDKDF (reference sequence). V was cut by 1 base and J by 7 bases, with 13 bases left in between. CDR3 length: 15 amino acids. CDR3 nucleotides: TGTGCCACCAGCAGAGTGGGGCGGAAGGACGGGGAGCTGTTTTTT. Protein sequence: CATSRVGRKDGELFF.

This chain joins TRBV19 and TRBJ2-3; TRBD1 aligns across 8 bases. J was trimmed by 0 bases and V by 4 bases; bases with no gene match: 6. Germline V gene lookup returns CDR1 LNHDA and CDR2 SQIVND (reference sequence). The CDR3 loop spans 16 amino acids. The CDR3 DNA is TGTGCCAGTAGTACCCGGACAGGGATGAGCACAGATACGCAGTATTTT. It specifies CASSTRTGMSTDTQYF.

The DNA for the CDR3 is TGCGCCAGCAAAAGAGAACCGTACGGGACAGATACGCAGTATTTT. This translates into CASKREPYGTDTQYF. The chain has TRBV4-3 and TRBJ2-3; D is undetermined. This CDR3 contains 15 residues. V lost 7 bases, J lost 3 bases, and 17 bases lay in between. Germline loops: CDR1 LGHNA, CDR2 YSLEER.

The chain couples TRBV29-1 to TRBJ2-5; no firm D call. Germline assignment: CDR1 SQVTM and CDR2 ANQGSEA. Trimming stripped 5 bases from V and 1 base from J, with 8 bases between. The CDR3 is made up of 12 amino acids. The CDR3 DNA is TGCAGCGTTTACGGGTCCCAAGAGACCCAGTACTTC. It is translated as CSVYGSQETQYF.

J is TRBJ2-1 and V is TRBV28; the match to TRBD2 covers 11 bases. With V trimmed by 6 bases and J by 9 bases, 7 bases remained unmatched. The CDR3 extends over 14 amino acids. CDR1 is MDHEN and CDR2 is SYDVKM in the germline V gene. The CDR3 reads CASSLLAGEAEQFF. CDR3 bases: TGTGCCAGCAGCCTACTAGCGGGAGAGGCTGAGCAGTTCTTC.

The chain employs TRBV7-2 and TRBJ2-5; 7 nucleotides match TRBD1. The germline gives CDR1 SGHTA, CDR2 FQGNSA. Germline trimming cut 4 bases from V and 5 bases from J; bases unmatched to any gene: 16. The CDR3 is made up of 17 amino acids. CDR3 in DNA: TGTGCCAGCAGCTCCGGGACAGCTCTTTCCGTGGGGGAGACCCAGTACTTC. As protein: CASSSGTALSVGETQYF.

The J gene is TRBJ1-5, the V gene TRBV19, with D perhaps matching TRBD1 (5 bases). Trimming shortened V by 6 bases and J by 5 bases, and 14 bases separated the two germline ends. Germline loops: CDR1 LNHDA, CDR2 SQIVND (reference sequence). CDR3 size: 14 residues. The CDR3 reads CASRGRSDHQPQHF. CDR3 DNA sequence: TGTGCCAGTAGGGGGCGCAGCGACCATCAGCCCCAGCATTTT.

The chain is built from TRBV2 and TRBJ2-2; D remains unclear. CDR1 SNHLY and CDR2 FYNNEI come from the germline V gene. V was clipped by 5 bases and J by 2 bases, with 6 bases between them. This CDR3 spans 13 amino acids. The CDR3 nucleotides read TGTGCCAGCAGTTCCGAAAACACCGGGGAGCTGTTTTTT. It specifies CASSSENTGELFF. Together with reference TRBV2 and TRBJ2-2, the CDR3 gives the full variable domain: EPEVTQTPSHQVTQMGQEVILRCVPISNHLYFYWYRQILGQKVEFLVSFYNNEISEKSEIFDDQFSVERPDGSNFTLKIRSTKLEDSAMYFCASSSENTGELFFGEGSRLTVL.

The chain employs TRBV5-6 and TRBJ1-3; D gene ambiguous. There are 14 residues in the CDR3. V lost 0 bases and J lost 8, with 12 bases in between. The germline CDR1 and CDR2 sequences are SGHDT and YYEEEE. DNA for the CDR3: TGTGCCAGCAGCTTGGTGTCCCTCCAGGACACCATATATTTT. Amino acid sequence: CASSLVSLQDTIYF.

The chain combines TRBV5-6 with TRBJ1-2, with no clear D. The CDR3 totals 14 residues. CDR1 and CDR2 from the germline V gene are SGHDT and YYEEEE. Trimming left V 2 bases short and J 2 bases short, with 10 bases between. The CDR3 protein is CASSFYTPNYGYTF. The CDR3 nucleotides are TGTGCCAGCAGCTTCTACACCCCAAACTATGGCTACACCTTC.

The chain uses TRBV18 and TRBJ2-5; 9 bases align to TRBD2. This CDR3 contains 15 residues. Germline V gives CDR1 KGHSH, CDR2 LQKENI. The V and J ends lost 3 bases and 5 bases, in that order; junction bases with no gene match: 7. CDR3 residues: CASSPVRGGSETQYF. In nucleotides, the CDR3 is TGTGCCAGCTCACCCGTGCGGGGGGGCTCGGAGACCCAGTACTTC.

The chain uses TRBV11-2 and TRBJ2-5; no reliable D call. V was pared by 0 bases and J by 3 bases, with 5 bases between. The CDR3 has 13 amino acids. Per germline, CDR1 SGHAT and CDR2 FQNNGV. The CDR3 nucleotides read TGTGCCAGCAGCTTAGAGGTAGAAGAGACCCAGTACTTC. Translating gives CASSLEVEETQYF.

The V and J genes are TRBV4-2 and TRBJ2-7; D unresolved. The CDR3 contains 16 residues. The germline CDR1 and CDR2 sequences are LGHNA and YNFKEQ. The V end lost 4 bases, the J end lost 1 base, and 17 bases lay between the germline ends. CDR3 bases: TGTGCCAGCAGCCCCCCTGCTGGCTCCGAGTCCTACGAGCAGTACTTC. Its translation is CASSPPAGSESYEQYF.

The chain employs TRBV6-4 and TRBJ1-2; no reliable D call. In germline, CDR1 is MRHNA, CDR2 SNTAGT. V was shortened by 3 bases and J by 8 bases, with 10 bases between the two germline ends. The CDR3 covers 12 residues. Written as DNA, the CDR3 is TGTGCCAGCAGTGATGGGGTAGGAGGCTACACCTTC. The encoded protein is CASSDGVGGYTF.

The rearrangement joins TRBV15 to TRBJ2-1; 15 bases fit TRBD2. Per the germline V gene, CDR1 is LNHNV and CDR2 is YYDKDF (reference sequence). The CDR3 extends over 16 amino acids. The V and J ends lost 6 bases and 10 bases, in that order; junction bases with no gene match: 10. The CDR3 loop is CATSDKGTSGRLEQFF. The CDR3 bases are TGTGCCACCAGTGACAAGGGGACTAGCGGGAGGTTGGAGCAGTTCTTC. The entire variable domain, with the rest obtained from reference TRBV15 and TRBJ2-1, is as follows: DAMVIQNPRYQVTQFGKPVTLSCSQTLNHNVMYWYQQKSSQAPKLLFHYYDKDFNNEADTPDNFQSRRPNTSFCFLDIRSPGLGDTAMYLCATSDKGTSGRLEQFFGPGTRLTVL.

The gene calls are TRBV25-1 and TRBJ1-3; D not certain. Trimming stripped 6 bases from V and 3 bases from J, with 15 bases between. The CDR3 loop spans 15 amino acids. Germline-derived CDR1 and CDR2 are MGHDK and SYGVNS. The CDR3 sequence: CASSPPTDGGNTIYF. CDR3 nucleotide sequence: TGTGCCAGCAGCCCCCCGACGGACGGTGGAAACACCATATATTTT.

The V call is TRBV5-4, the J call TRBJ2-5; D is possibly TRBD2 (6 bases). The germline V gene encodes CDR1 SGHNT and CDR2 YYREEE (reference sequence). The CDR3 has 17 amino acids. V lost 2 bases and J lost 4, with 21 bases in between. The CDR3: CASSLTGTSWAAETQYF. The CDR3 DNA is TGTGCCAGCAGCTTAACGGGAACTAGCTGGGCCGCAGAGACCCAGTACTTC. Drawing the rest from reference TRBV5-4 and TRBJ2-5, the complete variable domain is ETGVTQSPTHLIKTRGQQVTLRCSSQSGHNTVSWYQQALGQGPQFIFQYYREEENGRGNFPPRFSGLQFPNYSSELNVNALELDDSALYLCASSLTGTSWAAETQYFGPGTRLLVL.

DNA for the CDR3: TGTGCCAGCCTCAACAGGGACACCGGGGAGCTGTTTTTT. Residues: CASLNRDTGELFF. The chain couples TRBV28 to TRBJ2-2; the D gene is possibly TRBD1 (6 bases). V was shortened by 8 bases and J by 3 bases, with 10 bases between the two germline ends. Germline CDR1 is MDHEN and CDR2 is SYDVKM. This CDR3 region has 13 residues.

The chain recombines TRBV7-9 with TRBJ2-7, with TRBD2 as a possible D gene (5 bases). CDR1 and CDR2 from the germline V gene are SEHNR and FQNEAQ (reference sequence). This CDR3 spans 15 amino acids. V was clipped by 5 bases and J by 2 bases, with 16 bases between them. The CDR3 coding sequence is TGTGCCAGCAGCCGTACGCCCTTCGGGGCCTACGAGCAGTACTTC. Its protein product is CASSRTPFGAYEQYF.